Listed below are T cell receptor beta chains from one sample, sequenced in a study of beta chain features in type 1 diabetes. Clones were sequenced by immunoSEQ multiplex PCR, and TCRdb holds only the in-frame ones, with some missing. The profile shows around 40,000 clones, around 63% of them singletons. Material for sequencing was Tregs from blood. The receptors come from a man aged 30-40 years with type 1 diabetes. Some clones in this sample may be carry-over from other donors' samples. The CDR3 runs from the conserved cysteine through the conserved F or W. The order of the fields is D gene, V gene, CDR3 length, clone size, J gene, CDR3 protein, CDR3 DNA. D genes are given only for firm matches. Size values are once, few and many counts, or a class for expanded clones, and some rows have none.

D gene: .; V gene: TRBV7-2; CDR3 length: 13; clone size: .; J gene: TRBJ2-2; CDR3 protein: CASRSGNTGELFF; CDR3 DNA: TGTGCCAGCAGGTCAGGGAACACCGGGGAGCTGTTTTTT
D gene: TRBD1; V gene: TRBV11-2; CDR3 length: 16; clone size: .; J gene: TRBJ2-1; CDR3 protein: CASSPLRDRVGNEQFF; CDR3 DNA: TGTGCCAGCAGCCCGCTGCGGGACAGGGTTGGAAATGAGCAGTTCTTC
D gene: TRBD1; V gene: TRBV7-2; CDR3 length: 15; clone size: .; J gene: TRBJ1-6; CDR3 protein: CASSLRDRGKGALHF; CDR3 DNA: TGTGCCAGCAGCCTCAGGGACAGGGGGAAAGGGGCCCTCCACTTT
D gene: TRBD1; V gene: TRBV7-6; CDR3 length: 16; clone size: .; J gene: TRBJ2-7; CDR3 protein: CASSPLGQGAGYEQYF; CDR3 DNA: TGTGCCAGCAGCCCTCTGGGGCAGGGGGCAGGATACGAGCAGTACTTC
D gene: TRBD1; V gene: TRBV10-3; CDR3 length: 14; clone size: .; J gene: TRBJ1-1; CDR3 protein: CAIGRGQGSTEAFF; CDR3 DNA: TGTGCCATCGGGAGGGGACAGGGGTCCACTGAAGCTTTCTTT
D gene: TRBD1; V gene: TRBV7-9; CDR3 length: 13; clone size: .; J gene: TRBJ2-5; CDR3 protein: CASSFLQGETQYF; CDR3 DNA: TGTGCCAGCAGCTTTTTACAGGGGGAGACCCAGTACTTC
D gene: TRBD1; V gene: TRBV7-2; CDR3 length: 15; clone size: .; J gene: TRBJ1-4; CDR3 protein: CASSLLGQGAGKLFF; CDR3 DNA: TGTGCCAGCAGCTTACTGGGACAGGGGGCAGGAAAACTGTTTTTT
D gene: TRBD2; V gene: TRBV7-9; CDR3 length: 17; clone size: few; J gene: TRBJ2-2; CDR3 protein: CASSPLAGGLNTGELFF; CDR3 DNA: TGTGCCAGCAGCCCACTAGCGGGGGGCCTGAACACCGGGGAGCTGTTTTTT
D gene: TRBD1; V gene: TRBV9; CDR3 length: 15; clone size: .; J gene: TRBJ2-6; CDR3 protein: CASSPRQGGPNVLTF; CDR3 DNA: TGTGCCAGCAGCCCCCGACAGGGGGGTCCCAACGTCCTGACTTTC
D gene: TRBD2; V gene: TRBV18; CDR3 length: 14; clone size: .; J gene: TRBJ2-7; CDR3 protein: CASSPYGTSAMQYF; CDR3 DNA: TGTGCCAGCTCACCATACGGGACTAGTGCCATGCAGTACTTC
D gene: TRBD1; V gene: TRBV19; CDR3 length: 14; clone size: .; J gene: TRBJ1-2; CDR3 protein: CASSIGTGFRGYTF; CDR3 DNA: TGTGCCAGTAGTATCGGGACAGGGTTTCGTGGCTACACCTTC
D gene: .; V gene: TRBV6-6; CDR3 length: 16; clone size: few; J gene: TRBJ2-6; CDR3 protein: CASSYSQGYGANVLTF; CDR3 DNA: TGTGCCAGCAGTTACTCGCAGGGGTATGGGGCCAACGTCCTGACTTTC
D gene: .; V gene: TRBV20-1; CDR3 length: 11; clone size: .; J gene: TRBJ2-7; CDR3 protein: CSASGGYEQYF; CDR3 DNA: TGCAGTGCTAGCGGGGGCTACGAGCAGTACTTC
D gene: .; V gene: TRBV18; CDR3 length: 17; clone size: .; J gene: TRBJ2-1; CDR3 protein: CASSPKNRHGTFYEQFF; CDR3 DNA: TGTGCCAGCTCACCAAAGAATAGACACGGTACCTTTTATGAGCAGTTCTTC
D gene: .; V gene: TRBV6-6; CDR3 length: 13; clone size: .; J gene: TRBJ2-7; CDR3 protein: CASSLGRRYEQYF; CDR3 DNA: TGTGCCAGCAGTTTGGGTCGGAGATACGAGCAGTACTTC
D gene: .; V gene: TRBV11-3; CDR3 length: 14; clone size: once; J gene: TRBJ2-2; CDR3 protein: CASSLDSNTGELFF; CDR3 DNA: TGTGCCAGCAGCTTAGACAGTAACACCGGGGAGCTGTTTTTT
D gene: TRBD2; V gene: TRBV6-1; CDR3 length: 15; clone size: .; J gene: TRBJ2-3; CDR3 protein: CASRATSGGADTQYF; CDR3 DNA: TGTGCCAGCAGAGCGACTAGCGGGGGGGCTGATACGCAGTATTTT
D gene: TRBD2; V gene: TRBV18; CDR3 length: 16; clone size: .; J gene: TRBJ2-5; CDR3 protein: CASSPVAGQYQETQYF; CDR3 DNA: TGTGCCAGCTCACCGGTAGCGGGGCAATATCAAGAGACCCAGTACTTC
D gene: .; V gene: TRBV6-5; CDR3 length: 11; clone size: few; J gene: TRBJ1-1; CDR3 protein: CASSYSGLAFF; CDR3 DNA: TGTGCCAGCAGTTACTCGGGGCTAGCTTTCTTT
D gene: .; V gene: TRBV15; CDR3 length: 14; clone size: .; J gene: TRBJ2-5; CDR3 protein: CATSRVGGQETQYF; CDR3 DNA: TGTGCCACCAGCAGAGTTGGAGGGCAAGAGACCCAGTACTTC
D gene: .; V gene: TRBV7-9; CDR3 length: 12; clone size: few; J gene: TRBJ2-7; CDR3 protein: CASSLFGYEQYF; CDR3 DNA: TGTGCCAGCAGCTTGTTCGGCTACGAGCAGTACTTC
D gene: TRBD1; V gene: TRBV7-8; CDR3 length: 14; clone size: .; J gene: TRBJ2-3; CDR3 protein: CASSVNRGADTQYF; CDR3 DNA: TGTGCCAGCAGCGTTAACAGGGGCGCGGATACGCAGTATTTT
D gene: TRBD1; V gene: TRBV6-6; CDR3 length: 12; clone size: .; J gene: TRBJ1-1; CDR3 protein: CAISRGLAEAFF; CDR3 DNA: TGTGCCATTTCGAGGGGGCTCGCTGAAGCTTTCTTT
D gene: TRBD2; V gene: TRBV7-9; CDR3 length: 18; clone size: .; J gene: TRBJ2-1; CDR3 protein: CASSLSAASGFSYNEQFF; CDR3 DNA: TGTGCCAGCAGCTTATCTGCGGCTAGCGGGTTTTCCTACAATGAGCAGTTCTTC
D gene: .; V gene: TRBV18; CDR3 length: 18; clone size: few; J gene: TRBJ1-2; CDR3 protein: CASSLFPGLGTNYYGYTF; CDR3 DNA: TGTGCCAGCTCACTATTCCCCGGTTTGGGGACAAACTACTATGGCTACACCTTC
D gene: TRBD1; V gene: TRBV28; CDR3 length: 17; clone size: .; J gene: TRBJ1-2; CDR3 protein: CASRVTAGTGPNYGYTF; CDR3 DNA: TGTGCCAGCAGGGTGACAGCCGGGACAGGGCCTAACTATGGCTACACCTTC
D gene: .; V gene: TRBV18; CDR3 length: 15; clone size: .; J gene: TRBJ1-4; CDR3 protein: CASSPPGQPNEKLFF; CDR3 DNA: TGTGCCAGCTCACCACCGGGCCAGCCGAATGAAAAACTGTTTTTT
D gene: TRBD2; V gene: TRBV7-2; CDR3 length: 17; clone size: few; J gene: TRBJ2-7; CDR3 protein: CASSLMGESGGPYEQYF; CDR3 DNA: TGTGCCAGCAGCTTAATGGGGGAAAGCGGGGGACCCTACGAGCAGTACTTC
D gene: .; V gene: TRBV19; CDR3 length: 13; clone size: few; J gene: TRBJ1-2; CDR3 protein: CASSMASGYGYTF; CDR3 DNA: TGTGCCAGTAGTATGGCCTCGGGCTATGGCTACACCTTC
D gene: .; V gene: TRBV6-6; CDR3 length: 13; clone size: .; J gene: TRBJ1-2; CDR3 protein: CASSQQEKRGYTF; CDR3 DNA: TGTGCCAGCAGTCAACAGGAGAAGAGGGGCTACACCTTC
D gene: .; V gene: TRBV18; CDR3 length: 13; clone size: .; J gene: TRBJ2-5; CDR3 protein: CASSPSSQETQYF; CDR3 DNA: TGTGCCAGCTCACCATCTTCCCAAGAGACCCAGTACTTC
D gene: .; V gene: TRBV5-1; CDR3 length: 15; clone size: .; J gene: TRBJ1-5; CDR3 protein: CASSLNPGGNQPQHF; CDR3 DNA: TGCGCCAGCAGCTTGAACCCGGGGGGCAATCAGCCCCAGCATTTT
D gene: TRBD1; V gene: TRBV10-3; CDR3 length: 15; clone size: .; J gene: TRBJ1-2; CDR3 protein: CAISSPGQGKYGYTF; CDR3 DNA: TGTGCCATCAGTAGCCCGGGACAGGGCAAGTATGGCTACACCTTC
D gene: .; V gene: TRBV28; CDR3 length: 13; clone size: once; J gene: TRBJ1-1; CDR3 protein: CASPNPAGTEAFF; CDR3 DNA: TGTGCCAGCCCCAACCCGGCGGGCACTGAAGCTTTCTTT
D gene: TRBD2; V gene: TRBV7-2; CDR3 length: 16; clone size: .; J gene: TRBJ2-5; CDR3 protein: CASSFVRGEYQETQYF; CDR3 DNA: TGTGCCAGCAGCTTTGTGCGGGGGGAGTACCAAGAGACCCAGTACTTC
D gene: TRBD1; V gene: TRBV20-1; CDR3 length: 10; clone size: .; J gene: TRBJ1-2; CDR3 protein: CSAYRGGYTF; CDR3 DNA: TGCAGTGCTTACAGGGGGGGCTACACCTTC
D gene: TRBD2; V gene: TRBV6-5; CDR3 length: 15; clone size: few; J gene: TRBJ2-6; CDR3 protein: CASTPGGPGANVLTF; CDR3 DNA: TGTGCCAGCACCCCGGGGGGTCCTGGGGCCAACGTCCTGACTTTC
D gene: TRBD2; V gene: TRBV5-1; CDR3 length: 15; clone size: .; J gene: TRBJ2-7; CDR3 protein: CASRRLAGNAYEQYF; CDR3 DNA: TGCGCCAGCAGAAGACTAGCGGGTAATGCCTACGAGCAGTACTTC
D gene: .; V gene: TRBV6-5; CDR3 length: 12; clone size: .; J gene: TRBJ1-1; CDR3 protein: CASSDQATEAFF; CDR3 DNA: TGTGCCAGCAGTGACCAGGCTACTGAAGCTTTCTTT
D gene: TRBD1; V gene: TRBV4-1; CDR3 length: 14; clone size: .; J gene: TRBJ2-7; CDR3 protein: CASSLRQGASEQYF; CDR3 DNA: TGCGCCAGCAGCCTCCGACAGGGGGCGTCGGAGCAGTACTTC
D gene: TRBD1; V gene: TRBV19; CDR3 length: 19; clone size: .; J gene: TRBJ1-5; CDR3 protein: CASSIDPRGYTDSNQPQHF; CDR3 DNA: TGTGCCAGTAGTATAGACCCCAGGGGGTACACCGATAGCAATCAGCCCCAGCATTTT
D gene: .; V gene: TRBV6-1; CDR3 length: 13; clone size: few; J gene: TRBJ2-7; CDR3 protein: CASRRDISGEQYF; CDR3 DNA: TGTGCCAGCAGAAGGGACATCTCTGGCGAGCAGTACTTC
D gene: TRBD2; V gene: TRBV27; CDR3 length: 16; clone size: .; J gene: TRBJ2-1; CDR3 protein: CASSFGGAGFYNEQFF; CDR3 DNA: TGTGCCAGCAGCTTTGGGGGAGCGGGGTTCTACAATGAGCAGTTCTTC
D gene: .; V gene: TRBV6-6; CDR3 length: 14; clone size: few; J gene: TRBJ2-6; CDR3 protein: CASSPGEGANVLTF; CDR3 DNA: TGTGCCAGCAGTCCCGGGGAGGGGGCCAACGTCCTGACTTTC
D gene: TRBD1; V gene: TRBV7-8; CDR3 length: 17; clone size: .; J gene: TRBJ1-6; CDR3 protein: CASSLRDRGTYNSPLHF; CDR3 DNA: TGTGCCAGCAGCCTAAGGGACAGGGGAACGTATAATTCACCCCTCCACTTT
D gene: .; V gene: TRBV7-8; CDR3 length: 11; clone size: .; J gene: TRBJ1-2; CDR3 protein: CASSLNYGYTF; CDR3 DNA: TGTGCCAGCAGCCTAAACTATGGCTACACCTTC
D gene: TRBD1; V gene: TRBV2; CDR3 length: 15; clone size: .; J gene: TRBJ1-1; CDR3 protein: CASSSHGTADTEAFF; CDR3 DNA: TGTGCCAGCAGTTCCCACGGGACAGCGGACACTGAAGCTTTCTTT
D gene: TRBD2; V gene: TRBV6-5; CDR3 length: 14; clone size: once; J gene: TRBJ2-5; CDR3 protein: CASSYPGGGETQYF; CDR3 DNA: TGTGCCAGCAGTTATCCGGGAGGGGGGGAGACCCAGTACTTC
D gene: .; V gene: TRBV5-6; CDR3 length: 14; clone size: .; J gene: TRBJ2-7; CDR3 protein: CASSPLGQTYEQYF; CDR3 DNA: TGTGCCAGCAGTCCACTTGGACAGACCTACGAGCAGTACTTC
D gene: TRBD1; V gene: TRBV14; CDR3 length: 14; clone size: few; J gene: TRBJ1-1; CDR3 protein: CASSQGQGVPEAFF; CDR3 DNA: TGTGCCAGCAGCCAGGGACAGGGGGTCCCTGAAGCTTTCTTT
D gene: TRBD1; V gene: TRBV2; CDR3 length: 16; clone size: .; J gene: TRBJ1-6; CDR3 protein: CASRTRTGLTSSPLHF; CDR3 DNA: TGTGCCAGCAGGACCCGGACAGGGCTGACCTCTTCACCCCTCCACTTT